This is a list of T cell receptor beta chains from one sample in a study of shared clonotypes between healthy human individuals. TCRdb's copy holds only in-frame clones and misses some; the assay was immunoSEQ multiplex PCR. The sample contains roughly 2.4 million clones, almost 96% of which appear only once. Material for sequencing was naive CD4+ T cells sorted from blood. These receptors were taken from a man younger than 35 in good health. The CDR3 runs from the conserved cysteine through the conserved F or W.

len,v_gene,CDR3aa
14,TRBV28,CASSLSMSTDTQYF
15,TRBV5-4,CASSLRGGGNSPLHF
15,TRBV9,CASSVSGSGSYEQYF
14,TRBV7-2,CASSLDRGGTEAFF
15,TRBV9,CASSAVSGTGYGYTF
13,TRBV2,CASSQQGNYGYTF
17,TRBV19,CASSPGQGKRNNSPLHF
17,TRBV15,CATSRDIFGQGSQPQHF
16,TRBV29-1,CSVGQPTGLGTYEQYF
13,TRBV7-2,CASSLGWVNEQFF
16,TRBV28,CASSTGTGGSGSPLHF
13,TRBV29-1,CSGTDRVDYEQYF
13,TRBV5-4,CASSGGQRETQYF
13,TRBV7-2,CASSHPGADTQYF
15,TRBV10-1,CASSADSTVTDTQYF
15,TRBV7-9,CASSLTGTGFDGYTF